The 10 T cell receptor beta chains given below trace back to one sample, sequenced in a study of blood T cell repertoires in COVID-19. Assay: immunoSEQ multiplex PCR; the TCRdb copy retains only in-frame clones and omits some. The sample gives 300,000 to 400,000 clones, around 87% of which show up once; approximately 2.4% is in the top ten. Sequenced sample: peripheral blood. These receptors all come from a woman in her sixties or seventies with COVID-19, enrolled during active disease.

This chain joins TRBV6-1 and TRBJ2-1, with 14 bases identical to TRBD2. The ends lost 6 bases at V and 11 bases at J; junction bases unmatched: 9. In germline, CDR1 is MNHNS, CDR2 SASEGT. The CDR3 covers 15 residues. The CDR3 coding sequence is TGTGCCAGCAGAACCTCCGGGACTAGCGGGGGAAAGCAGTTCTTC. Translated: CASRTSGTSGGKQFF.

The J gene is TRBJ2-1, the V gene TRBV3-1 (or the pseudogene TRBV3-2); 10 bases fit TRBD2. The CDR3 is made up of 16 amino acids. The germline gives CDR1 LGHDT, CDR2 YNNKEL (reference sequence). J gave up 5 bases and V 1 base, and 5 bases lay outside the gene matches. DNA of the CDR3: TGTGCCAGCAGCCAAGGAGGACTAGCGGTCAACAATGAGCAGTTCTTC. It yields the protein CASSQGGLAVNNEQFF.

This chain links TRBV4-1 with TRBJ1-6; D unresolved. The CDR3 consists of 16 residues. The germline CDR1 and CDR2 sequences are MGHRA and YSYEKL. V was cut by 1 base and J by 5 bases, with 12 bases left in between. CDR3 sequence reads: CASSQGPWEDNSPLHF. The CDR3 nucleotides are TGCGCCAGCAGCCAAGGCCCTTGGGAGGATAATTCACCCCTCCACTTT.

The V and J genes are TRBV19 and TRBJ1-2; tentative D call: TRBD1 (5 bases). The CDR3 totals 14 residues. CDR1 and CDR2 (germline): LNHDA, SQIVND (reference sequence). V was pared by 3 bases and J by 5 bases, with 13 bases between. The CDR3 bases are TGTGCCAGTAGTATCCGACAGACTCTATATGGCTACACCTTC. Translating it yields CASSIRQTLYGYTF.

The CDR3 nucleotides read TGCGCCAGCAGCTTGGTGGAGAACTATGGCTACACCTTC. Translated, it gives CASSLVENYGYTF. V and J are TRBV5-1 and TRBJ1-2; D not resolved. CDR3 size: 13 residues. From germline, CDR1 is SGHRS and CDR2 YFSETQ. V dropped 0 bases and J dropped 2 bases, with 5 bases sitting between them.

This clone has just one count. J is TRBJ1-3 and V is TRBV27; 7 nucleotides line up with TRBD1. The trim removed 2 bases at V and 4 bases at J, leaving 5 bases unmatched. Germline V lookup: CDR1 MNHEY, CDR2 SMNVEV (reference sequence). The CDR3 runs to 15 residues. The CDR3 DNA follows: TGTGCCAGCAGTTTAACAGGGGCGGGGGGAAACACCATATATTTT. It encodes CASSLTGAGGNTIYF.

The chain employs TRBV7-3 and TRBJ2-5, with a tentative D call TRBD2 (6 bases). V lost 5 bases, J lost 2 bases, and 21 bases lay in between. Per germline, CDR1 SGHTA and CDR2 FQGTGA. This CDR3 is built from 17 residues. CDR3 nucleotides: TGTGCCAGCAGCGTCCGGGGCCGGGGCGGGGCGCAAGAGACCCAGTACTTC. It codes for CASSVRGRGGAQETQYF.

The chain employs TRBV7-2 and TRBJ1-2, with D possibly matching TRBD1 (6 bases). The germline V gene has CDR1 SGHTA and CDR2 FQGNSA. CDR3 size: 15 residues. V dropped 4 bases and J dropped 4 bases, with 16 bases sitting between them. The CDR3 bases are TGTGCCAGCAGCTCACAAGGGGGGGTCGGCTATGGCTACACCTTC. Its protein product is CASSSQGGVGYGYTF.

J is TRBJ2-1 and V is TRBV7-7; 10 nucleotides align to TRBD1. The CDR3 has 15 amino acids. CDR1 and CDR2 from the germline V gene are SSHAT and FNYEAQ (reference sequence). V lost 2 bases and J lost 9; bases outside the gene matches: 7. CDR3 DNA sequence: TGTGCCAGCAGCTTAACAAGGACAGGGGGATCTGAGCAGTTCTTC. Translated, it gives CASSLTRTGGSEQFF.

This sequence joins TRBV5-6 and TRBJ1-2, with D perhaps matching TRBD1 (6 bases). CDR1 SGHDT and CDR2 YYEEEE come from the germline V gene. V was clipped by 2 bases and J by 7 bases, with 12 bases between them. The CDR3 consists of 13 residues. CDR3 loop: CASSFSRGTGYTF. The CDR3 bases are TGTGCCAGCAGCTTTTCCAGGGGCACTGGCTACACCTTC. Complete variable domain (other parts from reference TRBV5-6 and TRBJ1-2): DAGVTQSPTHLIKTRGQQVTLRCSPKSGHDTVSWYQQALGQGPQFIFQYYEEEERQRGNFPDRFSGHQFPNYSSELNVNALLLGDSALYLCASSFSRGTGYTFGSGTRLTVV.